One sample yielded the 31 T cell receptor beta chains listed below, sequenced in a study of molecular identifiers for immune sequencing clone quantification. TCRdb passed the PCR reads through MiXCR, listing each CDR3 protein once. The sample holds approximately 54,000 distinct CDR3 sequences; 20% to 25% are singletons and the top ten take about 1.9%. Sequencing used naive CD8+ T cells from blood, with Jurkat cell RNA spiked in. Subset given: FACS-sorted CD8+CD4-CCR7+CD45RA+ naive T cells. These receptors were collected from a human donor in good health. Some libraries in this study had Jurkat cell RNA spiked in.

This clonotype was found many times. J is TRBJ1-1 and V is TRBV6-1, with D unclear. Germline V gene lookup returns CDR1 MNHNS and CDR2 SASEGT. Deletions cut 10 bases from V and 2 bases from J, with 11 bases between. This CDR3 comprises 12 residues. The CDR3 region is CATYTGNTEAFF. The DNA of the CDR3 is TGTGCCACCTACACGGGAAACACTGAAGCTTTCTTT.

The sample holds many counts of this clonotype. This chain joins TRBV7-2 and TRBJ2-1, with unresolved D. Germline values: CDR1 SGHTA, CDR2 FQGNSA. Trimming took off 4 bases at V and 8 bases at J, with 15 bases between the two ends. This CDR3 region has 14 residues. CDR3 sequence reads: CASSSHLGRDEQFF. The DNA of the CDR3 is TGTGCCAGCAGCTCCCACCTCGGTCGGGATGAGCAGTTCTTC.

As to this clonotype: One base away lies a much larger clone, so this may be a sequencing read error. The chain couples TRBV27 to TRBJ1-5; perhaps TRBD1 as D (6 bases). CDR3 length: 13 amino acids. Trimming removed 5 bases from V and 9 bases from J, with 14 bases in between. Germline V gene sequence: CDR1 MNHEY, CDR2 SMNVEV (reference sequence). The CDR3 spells CASSPTGLGPQHF. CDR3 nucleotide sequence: TGTGCCAGCAGTCCAACAGGGCTTGGGCCCCAGCATTTT.

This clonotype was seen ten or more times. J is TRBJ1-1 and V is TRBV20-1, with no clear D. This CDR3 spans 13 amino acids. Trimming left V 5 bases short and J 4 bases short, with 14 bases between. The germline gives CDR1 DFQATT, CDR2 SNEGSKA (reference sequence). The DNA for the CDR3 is TGCAGTGCTTACACCCCCTCGGTCACTGAAGCTTTCTTT. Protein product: CSAYTPSVTEAFF.

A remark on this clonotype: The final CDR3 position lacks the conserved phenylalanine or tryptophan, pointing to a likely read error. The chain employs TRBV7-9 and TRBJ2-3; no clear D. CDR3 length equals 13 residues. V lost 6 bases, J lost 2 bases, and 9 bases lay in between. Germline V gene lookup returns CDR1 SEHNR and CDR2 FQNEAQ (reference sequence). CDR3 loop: CASSSYSTDTQYV. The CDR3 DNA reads TGTGCCAGCAGTTCCTACTCCACAGATACGCAGTATGTT.

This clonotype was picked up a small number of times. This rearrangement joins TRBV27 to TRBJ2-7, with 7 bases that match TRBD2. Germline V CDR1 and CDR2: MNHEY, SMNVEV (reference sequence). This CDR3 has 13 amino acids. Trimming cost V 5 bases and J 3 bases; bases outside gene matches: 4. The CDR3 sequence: CASSPGTNYEQYF. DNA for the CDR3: TGTGCCAGCAGTCCCGGGACTAACTACGAGCAGTACTTC.

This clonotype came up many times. CDR3 region: CASSPSGTNTGELFF. CDR3 in DNA: TGTGCCAGCAGTCCCTCCGGGACAAACACCGGGGAGCTGTTTTTT. V and J are TRBV28 and TRBJ2-2, with D perhaps TRBD1 (6 bases). CDR3 length: 15 amino acids. With 5 bases removed from V and 2 bases from J, the gap between germline ends came to 12 bases. Per germline, CDR1 MDHEN and CDR2 SYDVKM.

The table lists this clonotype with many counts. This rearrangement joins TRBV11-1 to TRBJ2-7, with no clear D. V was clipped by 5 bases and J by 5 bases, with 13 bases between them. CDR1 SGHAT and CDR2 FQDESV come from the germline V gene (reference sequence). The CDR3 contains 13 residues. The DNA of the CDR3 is TGTGCCAGCAGCCTACTCGGCTGGGACGAGCAGTACTTC. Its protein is CASSLLGWDEQYF.

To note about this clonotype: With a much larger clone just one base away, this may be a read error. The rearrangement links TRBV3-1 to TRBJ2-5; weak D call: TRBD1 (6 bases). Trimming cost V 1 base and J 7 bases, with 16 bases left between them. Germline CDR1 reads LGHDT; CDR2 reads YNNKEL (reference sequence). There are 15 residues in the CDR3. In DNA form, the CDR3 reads TGTGCCAGCAGCCAAGTAGGGGCAGGGGAAGTGACCCAGTACTTC. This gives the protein CASSQVGAGEVTQYF.

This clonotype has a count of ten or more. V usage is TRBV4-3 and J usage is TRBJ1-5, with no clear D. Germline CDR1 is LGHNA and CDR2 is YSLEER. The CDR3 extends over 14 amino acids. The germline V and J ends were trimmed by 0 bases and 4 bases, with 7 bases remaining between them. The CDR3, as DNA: TGCGCCAGCAGCCAAGATGGCGGGAATCAGCCCCAGCATTTT. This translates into CASSQDGGNQPQHF.

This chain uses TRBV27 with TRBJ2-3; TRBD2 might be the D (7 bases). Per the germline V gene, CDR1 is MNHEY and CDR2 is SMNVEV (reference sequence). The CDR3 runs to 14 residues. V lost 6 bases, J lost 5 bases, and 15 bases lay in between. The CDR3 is CASRPRGARDTQYF. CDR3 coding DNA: TGTGCCAGCAGGCCCCGGGGGGCCCGAGATACGCAGTATTTT.

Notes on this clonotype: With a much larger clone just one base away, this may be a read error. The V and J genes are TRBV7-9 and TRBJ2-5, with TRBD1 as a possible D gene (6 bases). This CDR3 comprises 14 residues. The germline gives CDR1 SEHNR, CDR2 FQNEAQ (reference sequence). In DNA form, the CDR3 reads TGTGCCTGCAGCCCACAGGGTAGCCAAGAGACCCAGTACTTC. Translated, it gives CACSPQGSQETQYF.

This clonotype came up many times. CDR3 DNA sequence: TGTGCCAGCAGAGGGACTGAAACCGGGGCCCGAAATGAAGCTTTCTTT. This codes for CASRGTETGARNEAFF. V is TRBV14 and J is TRBJ1-1; weak D call: TRBD1 (5 bases). The V gene's germline CDR1 is SGHDN and CDR2 FVKESK. V was clipped by 6 bases and J by 7 bases, with 24 bases between them. This CDR3 has 16 residues.

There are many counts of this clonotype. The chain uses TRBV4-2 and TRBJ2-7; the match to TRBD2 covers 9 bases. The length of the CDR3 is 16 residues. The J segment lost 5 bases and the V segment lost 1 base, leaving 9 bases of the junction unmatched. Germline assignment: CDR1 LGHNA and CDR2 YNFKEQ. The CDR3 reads CASSQGLKAGGDEQYF. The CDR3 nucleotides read TGTGCCAGCAGCCAAGGTCTGAAAGCGGGAGGCGACGAGCAGTACTTC.

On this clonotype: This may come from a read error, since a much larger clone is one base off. The CDR3 sequence is CASSGGLTGNPYEQCF. CDR3 bases: TGTGCCAGCAGCGGGGGGTTGACAGGGAACCCCTACGAGCAGTGCTTC. V gene TRBV9 combines with J gene TRBJ2-7, with 7 bases lining up with TRBD1. CDR1 and CDR2 from the germline V gene are SGDLS and YYNGEE. The CDR3 sequence is 16 residues long.

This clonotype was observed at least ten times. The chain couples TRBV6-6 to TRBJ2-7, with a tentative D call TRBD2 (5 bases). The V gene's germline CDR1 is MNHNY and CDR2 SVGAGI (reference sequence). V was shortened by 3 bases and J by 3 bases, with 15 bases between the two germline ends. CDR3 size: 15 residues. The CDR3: CASSYGERGSYEQYF. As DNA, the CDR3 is TGTGCCAGCAGTTATGGGGAACGAGGGAGCTACGAGCAGTACTTC.

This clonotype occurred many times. In DNA, the CDR3 is TGTGCCAGCGCCGGGGGCCCCACGGTGGATCAGCCCCAGCATTTT. As protein: CASAGGPTVDQPQHF. The V call is TRBV12-3 or TRBV12-4, the J call TRBJ1-5, with D tentatively TRBD1 (6 bases). The V gene lost 8 bases and the J gene lost 5 bases, with 19 bases spanning the gap. CDR3 length: 15 residues.

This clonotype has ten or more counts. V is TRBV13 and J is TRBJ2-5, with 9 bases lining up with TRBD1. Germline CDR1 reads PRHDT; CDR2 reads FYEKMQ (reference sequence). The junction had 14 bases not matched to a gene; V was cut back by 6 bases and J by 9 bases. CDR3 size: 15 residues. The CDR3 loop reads CASSVGTGFSRAQYF. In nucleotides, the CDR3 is TGTGCCAGCAGTGTTGGGACAGGGTTTTCTCGGGCCCAGTACTTC.

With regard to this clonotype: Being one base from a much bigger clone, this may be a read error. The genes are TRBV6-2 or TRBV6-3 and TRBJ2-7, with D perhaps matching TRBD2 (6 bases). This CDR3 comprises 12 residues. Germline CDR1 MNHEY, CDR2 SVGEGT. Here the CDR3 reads CASSYSTGERYF. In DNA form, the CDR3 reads TGTGCCAGCAGTTACTCGACGGGGGAGCGGTACTTC.

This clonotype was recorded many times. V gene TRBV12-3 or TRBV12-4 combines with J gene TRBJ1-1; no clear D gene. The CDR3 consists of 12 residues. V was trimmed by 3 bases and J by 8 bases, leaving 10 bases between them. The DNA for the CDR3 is TGTGCCAGCAGTTTTTCCAGATCAGAAGCTTTCTTT. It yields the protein CASSFSRSEAFF.

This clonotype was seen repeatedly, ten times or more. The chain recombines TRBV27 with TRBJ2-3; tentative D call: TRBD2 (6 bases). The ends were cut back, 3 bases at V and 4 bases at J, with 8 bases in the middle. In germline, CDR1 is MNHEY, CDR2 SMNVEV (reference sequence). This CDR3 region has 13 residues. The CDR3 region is CASSFASADTQYF. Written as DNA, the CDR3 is TGTGCCAGCAGTTTCGCTAGCGCAGATACGCAGTATTTT.

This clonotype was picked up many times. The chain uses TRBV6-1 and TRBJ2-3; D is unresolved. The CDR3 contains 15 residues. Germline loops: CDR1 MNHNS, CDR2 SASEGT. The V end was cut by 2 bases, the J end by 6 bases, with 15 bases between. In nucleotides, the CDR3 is TGTGCCAGCAGTGAAAGTCCTTCAATCGCGGATACGCAGTATTTT. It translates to CASSESPSIADTQYF.

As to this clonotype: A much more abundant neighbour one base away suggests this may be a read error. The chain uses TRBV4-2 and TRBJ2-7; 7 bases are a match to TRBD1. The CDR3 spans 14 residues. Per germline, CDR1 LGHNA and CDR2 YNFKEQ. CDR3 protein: CASSQEAGGYGQYF. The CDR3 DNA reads TGTGCCAGCAGCCAAGAGGCAGGGGGTTACGGGCAGTACTTC.

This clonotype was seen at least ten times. The CDR3 protein is CASSLLGGLVDIQYF. CDR3 coding DNA: TGTGCCAGCAGCCTATTGGGAGGCCTAGTAGACATTCAGTACTTC. The V gene is TRBV13, the J gene TRBJ2-4, with TRBD2 as a possible D gene (6 bases). The CDR3 totals 15 residues. Per germline, CDR1 PRHDT and CDR2 FYEKMQ (reference sequence). Trimming took off 5 bases at V and 8 bases at J, with 19 bases between the two ends.

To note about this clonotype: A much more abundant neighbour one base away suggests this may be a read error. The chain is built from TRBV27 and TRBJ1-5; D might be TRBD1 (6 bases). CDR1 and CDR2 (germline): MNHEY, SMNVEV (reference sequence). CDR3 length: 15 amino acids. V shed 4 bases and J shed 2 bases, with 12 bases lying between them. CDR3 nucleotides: TGTGCCAGCAGTTCGACAGGAGATTGCAATCAGCCCCAGCATTTT. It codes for CASSSTGDCNQPQHF.

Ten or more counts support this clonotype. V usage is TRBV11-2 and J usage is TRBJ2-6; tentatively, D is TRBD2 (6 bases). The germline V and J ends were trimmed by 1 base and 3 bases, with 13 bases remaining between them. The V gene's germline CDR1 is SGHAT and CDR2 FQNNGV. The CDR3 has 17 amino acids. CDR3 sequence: CASSLGPGGLGANVLTF. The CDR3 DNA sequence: TGTGCCAGCAGCTTAGGTCCCGGGGGTCTTGGGGCCAACGTCCTGACTTTC.

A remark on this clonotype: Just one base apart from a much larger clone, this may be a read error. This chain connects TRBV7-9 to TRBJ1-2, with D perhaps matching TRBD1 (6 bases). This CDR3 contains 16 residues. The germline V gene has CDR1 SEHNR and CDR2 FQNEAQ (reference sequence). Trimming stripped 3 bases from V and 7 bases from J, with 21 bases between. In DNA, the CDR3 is TGTGCCAGCAGCTTGCCAGCAGGGGAGGTATACTGTGGCTACACCTTC. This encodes CASSLPAGEVYCGYTF.

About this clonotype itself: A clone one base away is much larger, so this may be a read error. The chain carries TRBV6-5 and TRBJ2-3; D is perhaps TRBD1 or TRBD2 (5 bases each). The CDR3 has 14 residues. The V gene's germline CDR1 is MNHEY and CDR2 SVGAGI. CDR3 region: CASSFEGFGDTRYF. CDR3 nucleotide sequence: TGTGCCAGCAGTTTCGAGGGGTTCGGAGATACGCGGTATTTT.

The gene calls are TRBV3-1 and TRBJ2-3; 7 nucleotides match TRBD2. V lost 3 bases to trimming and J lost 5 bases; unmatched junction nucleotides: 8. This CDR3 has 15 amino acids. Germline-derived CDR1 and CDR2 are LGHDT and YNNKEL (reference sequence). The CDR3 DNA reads TGTGCCAGCAGCCAGAGGGGAGGGGCCGGAGATACGCAGTATTTT. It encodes CASSQRGGAGDTQYF.

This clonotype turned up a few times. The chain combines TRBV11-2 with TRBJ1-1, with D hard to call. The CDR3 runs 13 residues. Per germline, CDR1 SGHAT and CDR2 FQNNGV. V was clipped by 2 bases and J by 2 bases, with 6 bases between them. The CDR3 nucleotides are TGTGCCAGCAGCTTATACAGTAACACTGAAGCTTTCTTT. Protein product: CASSLYSNTEAFF.

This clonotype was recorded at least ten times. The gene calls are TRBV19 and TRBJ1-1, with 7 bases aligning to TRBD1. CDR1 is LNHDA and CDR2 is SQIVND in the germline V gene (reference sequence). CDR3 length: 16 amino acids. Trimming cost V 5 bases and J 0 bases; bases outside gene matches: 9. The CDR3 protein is CASSQWDSLMNTEAFF. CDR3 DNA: TGTGCCAGTAGTCAATGGGACAGCCTCATGAACACTGAAGCTTTCTTT.